These 21 T cell receptor beta chains were all obtained from the same sample, sequenced in a study of shared clonotypes between healthy human individuals. The method was immunoSEQ multiplex PCR; TCRdb's version includes in-frame clones alone and lacks a portion of them. Of about 2.4 million clones in the sample, under 95% are singletons; the top ten hold 0.36%. The specimen was naive CD4+ T cells from PBMCs. Subset specified: CD45RA+ positively selected. The receptors were sampled from a man aged 18 to 29 in good health. Some clones in this sample may be carry-over from other donors' samples.

This rearrangement joins TRBV28 to TRBJ2-3, with D tentatively TRBD2 (5 bases). The CDR3 runs to 15 residues. The germline V gene has CDR1 MDHEN and CDR2 SYDVKM. With 7 bases removed from V and 3 bases from J, the gap between germline ends came to 17 bases. The CDR3: CASTNADSGTDTQYF. DNA of the CDR3: TGTGCCAGCACCAACGCGGACTCAGGTACAGATACGCAGTATTTT.

DNA for the CDR3: TGTGCCAGCAGTTCTAGCGGGAGGTCGAATGAGCAGTTCTTC. Translation: CASSSSGRSNEQFF. The chain recombines TRBV27 with TRBJ2-1; TRBD2 agrees at 11 bases. V dropped 4 bases and J dropped 7; count of bases not matched to a gene: 3. Germline V gene data show CDR1 as MNHEY and CDR2 as SMNVEV (reference sequence). The CDR3 runs to 14 residues.

This sequence joins TRBV6-1 and TRBJ1-2; D gene uncertain. The ends were cut back, 3 bases at V and 3 bases at J, with 11 bases in the middle. The CDR3 is 14 residues long. Germline V gene sequence: CDR1 MNHNS, CDR2 SASEGT. The DNA for the CDR3 is TGTGCCAGCAGTGAGGACGCGGCAGACTATGGCTACACCTTC. Its translation is CASSEDAADYGYTF.

Comments on this clone: The sample carries other DNA sequences with the same CDR3. This rearrangement joins TRBV5-1 to TRBJ2-1; D is unclear. The V gene lost 0 bases and the J gene lost 3 bases, with 7 bases spanning the gap. The CDR3 covers 14 residues. Germline CDR1 SGHRS, CDR2 YFSETQ. CDR3 nucleotides: TGCGCCAGCAGCTTGGCCGCAGGCTACAATGAGCAGTTCTTC. Residues: CASSLAAGYNEQFF.

In regard to this clone: This same CDR3 is encoded by further DNA sequences in the sample. The V call is TRBV27, the J call TRBJ2-5, with 16 bases fitting TRBD2. The V gene's germline CDR1 is MNHEY and CDR2 SMNVEV (reference sequence). The CDR3 covers 16 residues. After removal of 3 bases from V and 2 bases from J, the junction contained 0 bases not matched to a gene. CDR3 coding DNA: TGTGCCAGCAGTTTGGGACTAGCGGGAGGGCAAGAGACCCAGTACTTC. Its protein product is CASSLGLAGGQETQYF.

This chain uses TRBV5-1 with TRBJ1-1; 8 bases are shared with TRBD1. V was clipped by 6 bases and J by 4 bases; unmatched bases: 14. Germline CDR1 SGHRS, CDR2 YFSETQ. CDR3 length: 16 amino acids. CDR3 residues: CASTSSGQGLFTEAFF. CDR3 in DNA: TGCGCCAGCACAAGTTCAGGACAGGGTCTATTCACTGAAGCTTTCTTT.

This chain joins TRBV4-1 and TRBJ1-2; 9 nucleotides match TRBD1. Trimming took 1 base from V and 5 from J; bases not matched to a gene: 17. Germline V CDR1 and CDR2: MGHRA, YSYEKL. The length of the CDR3 is 19 residues. The CDR3: CASSQVIRDRDGSGYGYTF. CDR3 coding DNA: TGCGCCAGCAGCCAAGTTATCCGGGACAGGGACGGGTCTGGGTATGGCTACACCTTC.

This clone came up a few times. The sample has other DNA sequences that encode this CDR3 too. The chain combines TRBV10-3 with TRBJ1-4; no clear D gene. Germline CDR1 reads ENHRY; CDR2 reads SYGVKD. V shed 0 bases and J shed 7 bases, with 0 bases lying between them. This CDR3 spans 11 amino acids. CDR3 amino acids: CAISESEKLFF. The DNA of the CDR3 is TGTGCCATCAGTGAGTCTGAAAAACTGTTTTTT.

The genes are TRBV14 and TRBJ2-3; unclear D gene. CDR3 length: 14 residues. Deletions cut 2 bases from V and 2 bases from J, with 8 bases between. Germline CDR1 SGHDN, CDR2 FVKESK. This CDR3 is CASSQQITTDTQYF. CDR3 nucleotides: TGTGCCAGCAGCCAACAGATTACCACAGATACGCAGTATTTT.

This clone was seen just once. The chain couples TRBV19 to TRBJ1-3; no clear D. The CDR3 runs 15 residues. V lost 3 bases, J lost 8 bases, and 17 bases lay in between. CDR1 is LNHDA, CDR2 SQIVND, per germline (reference sequence). The CDR3 coding sequence is TGTGCCAGTAGTATCTTGGGAGAACTGGAAGACACCATATATTTT. This gives the protein CASSILGELEDTIYF.

V gene TRBV6-5 combines with J gene TRBJ1-2, with a possible D match to TRBD1 (5 bases). The germline gives CDR1 MNHEY, CDR2 SVGAGI. Trimming pared 7 bases from V and 8 bases from J, leaving 20 bases between. The CDR3 loop spans 14 amino acids. CDR3 loop: CASTHRDSLRGYTF. Written as DNA, the CDR3 is TGTGCCAGCACCCACCGCGACAGTTTGCGGGGCTACACCTTC.

V and J are TRBV7-9 and TRBJ2-1; TRBD2 matches at 8 bases. Unmatched junction bases numbered 3, after V lost 4 bases and J lost 10 bases. Germline-derived CDR1 and CDR2 are SEHNR and FQNEAQ (reference sequence). The CDR3 is made up of 12 amino acids. The CDR3: CASSSGGGEQFF. As DNA, the CDR3 is TGTGCCAGCAGCTCGGGAGGGGGGGAGCAGTTCTTC.

The chain employs TRBV29-1 and TRBJ2-3, with no clear D. This CDR3 region has 16 residues. V was cut by 2 bases and J by 6 bases, with 21 bases left in between. Germline CDR1 reads SQVTM; CDR2 reads ANQGSEA. The CDR3: CSVESSGSSSGDTQYF. CDR3 sequence (DNA): TGCAGCGTTGAAAGCAGTGGGTCGTCCTCCGGGGATACGCAGTATTTT.

The rearrangement uses TRBV19 and TRBJ1-3; D is uncertain. CDR1 is LNHDA and CDR2 is SQIVND in the germline V gene (reference sequence). CDR3 size: 15 residues. V shed 2 bases and J shed 1 base, with 9 bases lying between them. The CDR3 here is CASSIFIGSGNTIYF. The CDR3 DNA reads as TGTGCCAGTAGTATATTCATTGGGTCTGGAAACACCATATATTTT.

The genes are TRBV9 and TRBJ2-3; D possibly matches TRBD1 or TRBD2 (6 bases each). The CDR3 sequence is 16 residues long. Germline lookup yields CDR1 SGDLS and CDR2 YYNGEE. The V end was cut by 4 bases, the J end by 5 bases, with 20 bases between. CDR3 sequence (DNA): TGTGCCAGCAGCCCGAAAGGTGGGGGGCCGGGAGATACGCAGTATTTT. Protein: CASSPKGGGPGDTQYF.

V usage is TRBV29-1 and J usage is TRBJ2-2; D might be TRBD1 or TRBD2, each matching 5 bases. This CDR3 has 12 residues. CDR1 and CDR2 (germline): SQVTM, ANQGSEA. The DNA for the CDR3 is TGCAGTTATACTAGGGGCCCCGGGGAGCTGTTTTTT. This translates into CSYTRGPGELFF.

V gene TRBV6-5 combines with J gene TRBJ2-7; D unresolved. With 0 bases removed from V and 3 bases from J, the gap between germline ends came to 12 bases. The CDR3 loop spans 15 amino acids. The germline V gene encodes CDR1 MNHEY and CDR2 SVGAGI. CDR3 coding DNA: TGTGCCAGCAGTTACTCTTCGGTCCCCGGCTACGAGCAGTACTTC. Amino acid sequence: CASSYSSVPGYEQYF.

J is TRBJ1-3 and V is TRBV30; D remains unclear. V dropped 3 bases and J dropped 0 bases, with 15 bases sitting between them. Germline V gene lookup returns CDR1 GTSNPN and CDR2 SVGIG (reference sequence). The CDR3 runs 16 residues. This CDR3 reads CAWRSWQRHSGNTIYF. DNA for the CDR3: TGTGCCTGGAGGTCATGGCAGCGACACTCTGGAAACACCATATATTTT.

The CDR3 here is CASSLKTSGFHEQYF. The DNA for the CDR3 is TGTGCCAGCAGTTTAAAGACTAGCGGCTTCCACGAGCAGTACTTC. The V gene is TRBV27, the J gene TRBJ2-7; 9 nucleotides match TRBD2. The CDR3 loop spans 15 amino acids. Per the germline V gene, CDR1 is MNHEY and CDR2 is SMNVEV (reference sequence). Trimming cost V 2 bases and J 5 bases; bases outside gene matches: 7.

V usage is TRBV19 and J usage is TRBJ1-1; D uncertain. Deletions cut 3 bases from V and 1 base from J, with 12 bases between. Germline V gives CDR1 LNHDA, CDR2 SQIVND (reference sequence). CDR3 length: 15 amino acids. The CDR3 spells CASSIFGRQNTEAFF. The CDR3, as DNA: TGTGCCAGTAGTATTTTCGGCCGACAGAACACTGAAGCTTTCTTT. Supplemented by reference TRBV19 and TRBJ1-1, the full variable domain reads DGGITQSPKYLFRKEGQNVTLSCEQNLNHDAMYWYRQDPGQGLRLIYYSQIVNDFQKGDIAEGYSVSREKKESFPLTVTSAQKNPTAFYLCASSIFGRQNTEAFFGQGTRLTVV.

The genes are TRBV7-9 and TRBJ2-2, with 12 nucleotides matching TRBD1. V dropped 5 bases and J dropped 5; count of bases not matched to a gene: 6. The CDR3 runs 16 residues. Germline values: CDR1 SEHNR, CDR2 FQNEAQ (reference sequence). CDR3 nucleotide sequence: TGTGCCAGCAGCCGAGGGACAGGGGGCAAAACCGGGGAGCTGTTTTTT. Protein product: CASSRGTGGKTGELFF.